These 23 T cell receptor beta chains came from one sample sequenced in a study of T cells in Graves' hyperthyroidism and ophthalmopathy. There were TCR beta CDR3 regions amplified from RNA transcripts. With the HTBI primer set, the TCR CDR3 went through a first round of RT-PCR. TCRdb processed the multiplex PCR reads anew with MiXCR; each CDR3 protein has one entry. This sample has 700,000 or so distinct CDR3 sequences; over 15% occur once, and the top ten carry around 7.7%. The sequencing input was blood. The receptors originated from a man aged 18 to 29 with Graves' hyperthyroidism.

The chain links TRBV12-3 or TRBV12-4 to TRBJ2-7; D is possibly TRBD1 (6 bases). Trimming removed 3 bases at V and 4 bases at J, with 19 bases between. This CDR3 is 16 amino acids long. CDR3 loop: CASSFSGGPPYYEQYF. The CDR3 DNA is TGTGCCAGCAGTTTTTCTGGGGGCCCACCCTATTACGAGCAGTACTTC.

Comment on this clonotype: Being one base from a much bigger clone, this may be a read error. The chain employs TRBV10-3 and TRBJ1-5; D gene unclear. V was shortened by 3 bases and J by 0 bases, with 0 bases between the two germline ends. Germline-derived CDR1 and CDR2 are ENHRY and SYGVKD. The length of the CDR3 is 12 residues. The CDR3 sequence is CAISDSNQPQHF. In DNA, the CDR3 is TGTGCCATCAGTGATAGCAATCAGCCCCAGCATTTT.

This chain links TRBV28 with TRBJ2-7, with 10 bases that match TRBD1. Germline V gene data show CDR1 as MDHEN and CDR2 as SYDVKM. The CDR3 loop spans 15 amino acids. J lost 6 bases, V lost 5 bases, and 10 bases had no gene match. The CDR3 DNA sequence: TGTGCCAGCAGTCCAAACCGGGACAGGGGAAGCGAGCAGTACTTC. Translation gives CASSPNRDRGSEQYF.

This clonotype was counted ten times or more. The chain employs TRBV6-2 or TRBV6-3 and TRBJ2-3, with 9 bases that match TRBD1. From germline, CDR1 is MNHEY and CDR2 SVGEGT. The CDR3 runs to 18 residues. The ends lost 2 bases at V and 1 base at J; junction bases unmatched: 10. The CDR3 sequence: CASSYPPGQGFGTDTQYF. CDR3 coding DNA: TGTGCCAGCAGTTACCCTCCTGGACAGGGGTTCGGCACAGATACGCAGTATTTT.

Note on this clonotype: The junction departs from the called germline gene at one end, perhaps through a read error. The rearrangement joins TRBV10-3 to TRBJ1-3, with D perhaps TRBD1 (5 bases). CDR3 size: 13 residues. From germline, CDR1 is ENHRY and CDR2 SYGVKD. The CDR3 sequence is CASGWDSGNTMYF. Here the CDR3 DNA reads TGTGCCTCCGGATGGGACTCTGGAAACACCATGTATTTT.

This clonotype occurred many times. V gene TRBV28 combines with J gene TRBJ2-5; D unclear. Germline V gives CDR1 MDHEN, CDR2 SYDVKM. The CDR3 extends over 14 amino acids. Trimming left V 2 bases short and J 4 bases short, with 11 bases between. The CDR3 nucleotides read TGTGCCAGCAGTTTAAGGTGGGATACAGAGACCCAGTACTTC. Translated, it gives CASSLRWDTETQYF.

CDR3 amino acids: CASSERESEDTQYF. The CDR3 region has the DNA TGTGCCAGTAGTGAGCGGGAATCGGAAGATACGCAGTATTTT. This rearrangement joins TRBV19 to TRBJ2-3; 7 bases map to TRBD2. Germline V gives CDR1 LNHDA, CDR2 SQIVND (reference sequence). The V and J ends lost 5 bases and 5 bases, in that order; junction bases with no gene match: 7. This CDR3 spans 14 amino acids.

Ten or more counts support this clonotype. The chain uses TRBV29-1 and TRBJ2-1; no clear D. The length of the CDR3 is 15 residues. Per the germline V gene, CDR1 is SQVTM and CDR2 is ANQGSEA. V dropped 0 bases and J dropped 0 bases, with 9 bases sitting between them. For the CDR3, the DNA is TGCAGCGTTGAAGAGGGGTATAGCTCCTACAATGAGCAGTTCTTC. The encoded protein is CSVEEGYSSYNEQFF.

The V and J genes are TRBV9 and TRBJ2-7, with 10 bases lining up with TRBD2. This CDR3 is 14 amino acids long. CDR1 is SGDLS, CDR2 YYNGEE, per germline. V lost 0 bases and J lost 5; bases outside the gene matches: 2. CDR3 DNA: TGTGCCAGCAGCGTAGGAGGGACTAGCGACGAGCAGTACTTC. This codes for CASSVGGTSDEQYF.

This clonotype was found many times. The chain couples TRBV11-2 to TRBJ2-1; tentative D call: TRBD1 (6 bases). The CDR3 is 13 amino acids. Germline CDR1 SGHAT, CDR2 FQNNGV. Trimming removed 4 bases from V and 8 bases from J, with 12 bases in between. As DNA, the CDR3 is TGTGCCAGCAGCTCCCCACAGGGCCATGAGCAGTTCTTC. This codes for CASSSPQGHEQFF.

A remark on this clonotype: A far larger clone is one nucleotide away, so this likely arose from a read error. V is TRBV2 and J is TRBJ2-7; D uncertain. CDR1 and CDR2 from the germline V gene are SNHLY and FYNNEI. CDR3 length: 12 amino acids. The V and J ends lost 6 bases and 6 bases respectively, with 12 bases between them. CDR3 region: CASSKTGCEQYF. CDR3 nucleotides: TGTGCCAGCAGCAAGACCGGATGCGAGCAGTACTTC.

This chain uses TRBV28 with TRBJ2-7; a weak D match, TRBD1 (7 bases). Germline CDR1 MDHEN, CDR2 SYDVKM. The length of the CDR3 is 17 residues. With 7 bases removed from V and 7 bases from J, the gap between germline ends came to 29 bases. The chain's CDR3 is CASNKPPAEGALREQYF. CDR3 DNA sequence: TGTGCCAGCAACAAACCTCCGGCGGAGGGGGCTCTTCGAGAGCAGTACTTC.

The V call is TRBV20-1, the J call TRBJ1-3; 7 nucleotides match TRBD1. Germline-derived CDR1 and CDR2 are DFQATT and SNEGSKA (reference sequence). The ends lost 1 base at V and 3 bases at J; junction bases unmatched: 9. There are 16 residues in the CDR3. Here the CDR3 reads CSARVPRQGVGNTIYF. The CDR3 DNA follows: TGCAGTGCTAGAGTCCCGAGACAGGGCGTTGGAAACACCATATATTTT.

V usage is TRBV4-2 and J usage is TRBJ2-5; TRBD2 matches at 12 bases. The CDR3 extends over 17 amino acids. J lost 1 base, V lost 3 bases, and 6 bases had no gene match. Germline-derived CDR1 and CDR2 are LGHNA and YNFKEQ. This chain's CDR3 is CASSHQLAGGPQETQYF. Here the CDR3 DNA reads TGTGCCAGCAGCCACCAACTAGCGGGAGGACCCCAAGAGACCCAGTACTTC.

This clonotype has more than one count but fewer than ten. CDR3 protein: CASSQRRTDPRNTIYF. The CDR3 DNA follows: TGTGCCAGCAGCCAACGACGGACAGATCCTCGGAACACCATATATTTT. The gene calls are TRBV7-2 and TRBJ1-3; the D gene is possibly TRBD1 (6 bases). CDR3 size: 16 residues. The germline V gene has CDR1 SGHTA and CDR2 FQGNSA. V was trimmed by 5 bases and J by 7 bases, leaving 21 bases between them.

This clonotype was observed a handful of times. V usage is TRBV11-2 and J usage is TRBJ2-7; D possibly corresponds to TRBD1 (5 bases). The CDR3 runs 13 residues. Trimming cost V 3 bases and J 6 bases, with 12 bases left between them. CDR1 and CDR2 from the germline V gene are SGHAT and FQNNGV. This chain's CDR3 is CASSFRATGEQYF. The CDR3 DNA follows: TGTGCCAGCAGCTTCAGGGCTACGGGCGAGCAGTACTTC.

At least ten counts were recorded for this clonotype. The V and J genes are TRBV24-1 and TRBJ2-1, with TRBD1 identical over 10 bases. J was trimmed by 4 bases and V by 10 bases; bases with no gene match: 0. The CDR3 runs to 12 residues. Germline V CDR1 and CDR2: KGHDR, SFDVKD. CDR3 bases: TGTGCCACGGGACAGGGGTACAATGAGCAGTTCTTC. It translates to CATGQGYNEQFF.

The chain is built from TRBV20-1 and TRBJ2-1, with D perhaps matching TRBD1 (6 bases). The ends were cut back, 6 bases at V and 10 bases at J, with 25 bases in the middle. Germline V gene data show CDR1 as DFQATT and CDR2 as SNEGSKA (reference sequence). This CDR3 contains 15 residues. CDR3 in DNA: TGCAGTGCCCCCGTAGGTGGGGGAGCAGGGGAGGAGCAGTTCTTC. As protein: CSAPVGGGAGEEQFF.

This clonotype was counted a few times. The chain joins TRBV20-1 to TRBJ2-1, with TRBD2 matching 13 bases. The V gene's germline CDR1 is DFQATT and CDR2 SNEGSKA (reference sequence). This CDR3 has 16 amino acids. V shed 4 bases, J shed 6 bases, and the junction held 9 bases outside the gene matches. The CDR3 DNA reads TGCAGTGCTATACTAGCGGGAGGGGCGAGAAGCAATGAGCAGTTCTTC. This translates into CSAILAGGARSNEQFF.

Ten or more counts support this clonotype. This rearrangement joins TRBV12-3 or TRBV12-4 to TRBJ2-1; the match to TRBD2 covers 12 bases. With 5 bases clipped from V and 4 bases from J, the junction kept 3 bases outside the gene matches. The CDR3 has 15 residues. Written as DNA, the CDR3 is TGTGCCAGCAGTCCTAGCGGGAGGGGATACAATGAGCAGTTCTTC. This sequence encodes CASSPSGRGYNEQFF.

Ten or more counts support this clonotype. The CDR3 sequence: CASSQGQAKTQYF. The CDR3 nucleotides are TGTGCCAGCAGCCAGGGACAGGCAAAGACCCAGTACTTC. V and J are TRBV28 and TRBJ2-5; 8 bases align to TRBD1. This CDR3 is 13 amino acids long. Germline V gene data show CDR1 as MDHEN and CDR2 as SYDVKM. Trimming removed 6 bases from V and 6 bases from J; junction bases left unmatched: 6.

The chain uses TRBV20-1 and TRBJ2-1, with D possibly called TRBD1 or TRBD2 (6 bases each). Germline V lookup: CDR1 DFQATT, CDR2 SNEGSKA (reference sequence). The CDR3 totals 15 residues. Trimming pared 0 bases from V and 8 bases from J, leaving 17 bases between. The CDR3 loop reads CSARDRGPGAYEQFF. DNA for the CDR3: TGCAGTGCTAGAGATCGGGGCCCGGGGGCCTATGAGCAGTTCTTC.

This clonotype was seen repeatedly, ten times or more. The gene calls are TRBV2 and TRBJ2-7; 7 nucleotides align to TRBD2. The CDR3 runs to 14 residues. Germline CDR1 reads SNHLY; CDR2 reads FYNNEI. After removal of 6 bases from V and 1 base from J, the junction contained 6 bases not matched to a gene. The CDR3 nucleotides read TGTGCCAGCAGGGGGCTCGGGGGGTCCTACGAGCAGTACTTC. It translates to CASRGLGGSYEQYF.